The 21 T cell receptor beta chains reported below all come from one sample, sequenced in a study of blood T cell repertoires in COVID-19. Assay: immunoSEQ multiplex PCR; the TCRdb copy retains only in-frame clones and omits some. The data show 390,000 or so clones, roughly 89% seen once. Source material: peripheral blood. These receptor sequences come from a man younger than 35 with active or convalescent COVID-19.

The J gene is TRBJ2-2, the V gene TRBV14; D is uncertain. Trimming left V 3 bases short and J 1 base short, with 9 bases between. This CDR3 is 15 amino acids long. The germline V gene encodes CDR1 SGHDN and CDR2 FVKESK. The chain's CDR3 is CASSHLPGNTGELFF. As DNA, the CDR3 is TGTGCCAGCAGCCATCTTCCAGGGAACACCGGGGAGCTGTTTTTT.

This rearrangement joins TRBV7-8 to TRBJ1-2; no clear D gene. The V gene lost 1 base and the J gene lost 8 bases, with 17 bases spanning the gap. From germline, CDR1 is SGHVS and CDR2 FQNEAQ. The CDR3 has 15 amino acids. This CDR3 is CASSLVHSPSGGYTF. CDR3 DNA: TGTGCCAGCAGCTTAGTGCACAGCCCCTCGGGGGGCTACACCTTC. The variable domain in full, completed from reference TRBV7-8 and TRBJ1-2, reads GAGVSQSPRYKVAKRGQDVALRCDPISGHVSLFWYQQALGQGPEFLTYFQNEAQLDKSGLPSDRFFAERPEGSVSTLKIQRTQQEDSAVYLCASSLVHSPSGGYTFGSGTRLTVV.

This sequence joins TRBV4-3 and TRBJ1-5, with 8 bases identical to TRBD1. The ends lost 2 bases at V and 4 bases at J; junction bases unmatched: 4. CDR3 length equals 15 residues. The germline V gene encodes CDR1 LGHNA and CDR2 YSLEER. CDR3 sequence: CASSQTDRENQPQHF. In nucleotides, the CDR3 is TGCGCCAGCAGCCAAACGGACAGGGAGAATCAGCCCCAGCATTTT.

CDR3 sequence: CASSQDPGTVINYGYTF. The CDR3 nucleotides read TGCGCCAGCAGCCAAGATCCGGGGACAGTAATTAACTATGGCTACACCTTC. The chain employs TRBV4-1 and TRBJ1-2, with 7 positions matching TRBD1. CDR1 MGHRA and CDR2 YSYEKL come from the germline V gene. With 0 bases clipped from V and 1 base from J, the junction kept 8 bases outside the gene matches. The CDR3 spans 17 residues.

This clone was observed a handful of times. The CDR3 bases are TGTGCCAGCAGTGCCGGACAGGGGACCTATAATTCACCCCTCCACTTT. Amino acid sequence: CASSAGQGTYNSPLHF. The chain has TRBV27 and TRBJ1-6; 9 positions agree with TRBD1. Germline V lookup: CDR1 MNHEY, CDR2 SMNVEV (reference sequence). The V segment lost 5 bases and the J segment 2 bases; nucleotides outside the gene matches: 4. This CDR3 is 16 amino acids long.

The rearrangement joins TRBV18 to TRBJ1-3, with D possibly being TRBD1 (6 bases). V lost 3 bases to trimming and J lost 1 base, with 22 bases between them. CDR1 and CDR2 from the germline V gene are KGHSH and LQKENI. The length of the CDR3 is 19 residues. DNA for the CDR3: TGTGCCAGCTCACCTAAAGGGACCGTCCGGACAGATTCTGGAAACACCATATATTTT. It yields the protein CASSPKGTVRTDSGNTIYF.

This rearrangement joins TRBV15 to TRBJ1-2; TRBD1 is a possible D gene (5 bases). The CDR3 runs to 15 residues. V shed 0 bases and J shed 2 bases, with 10 bases lying between them. CDR1 is LNHNV, CDR2 YYDKDF, per germline (reference sequence). The CDR3 region is CATSREGRGNYGYTF. The CDR3 DNA is TGTGCCACCAGCAGAGAGGGAAGGGGCAACTATGGCTACACCTTC.

In this sample, this clone turned up once. The rearrangement joins TRBV6-5 to TRBJ2-1, with 10 bases that match TRBD2. The germline CDR1 and CDR2 sequences are MNHEY and SVGAGI. CDR3 length: 14 residues. After removal of 6 bases from V and 5 bases from J, the junction contained 4 bases not matched to a gene. CDR3 amino acids: CASSLGLADNEQFF. The CDR3 DNA reads TGTGCCAGCAGCTTAGGACTAGCGGACAATGAGCAGTTCTTC.

The DNA for the CDR3 is TGCGCCAGCAGCTTCCAACAACTATCTGGGGCCAACGTCCTGACTTTC. Protein product: CASSFQQLSGANVLTF. This chain joins TRBV5-1 and TRBJ2-6; D is unclear. Germline lookup yields CDR1 SGHRS and CDR2 YFSETQ. The CDR3 runs to 16 residues. V was shortened by 2 bases and J by 1 base, with 10 bases between the two germline ends.

The rearrangement joins TRBV23-1 to TRBJ1-3, with TRBD1 matching over 10 bases. TRBV23-1 carries the ORF label, with uncertain function. V dropped 5 bases and J dropped 0; count of bases not matched to a gene: 1. The CDR3 runs 15 residues. CDR3: CASSWTGGSGNTIYF. The CDR3 coding sequence is TGCGCCAGCAGTTGGACAGGGGGCTCTGGAAACACCATATATTTT.

V is TRBV5-5 and J is TRBJ1-5; no clear D gene. CDR1 is SGHKS, CDR2 YYEKEE, per germline (reference sequence). The CDR3 totals 16 residues. Trimming cost V 0 bases and J 3 bases, with 13 bases left between them. The chain's CDR3 is CASSLEGGWSNQPQHF. CDR3 DNA: TGTGCCAGCAGCTTGGAGGGAGGGTGGTCCAATCAGCCCCAGCATTTT.

The genes are TRBV6-6 and TRBJ1-1; no definite D call. The germline V gene has CDR1 MNHNY and CDR2 SVGAGI (reference sequence). The CDR3 totals 12 residues. Between the trimmed V and J ends, which lost 7 bases and 8 bases, there was a span of 14 bases. CDR3 in DNA: TGTGCCAGCACCGAACGGGGAGCGGAAGCTTTCTTT. This translates into CASTERGAEAFF.

This chain joins TRBV6-5 and TRBJ2-7; 7 nucleotides match TRBD1. Losses at the gene ends were 0 bases for V and 4 bases for J; bases not matched to a gene: 6. CDR1 and CDR2 (germline): MNHEY, SVGAGI. The CDR3 sequence is 15 residues long. The CDR3 DNA reads TGTGCCAGCAGTTACTCGAACAGGGGAAGGTACGAGCAGTACTTC. As protein: CASSYSNRGRYEQYF.

The chain combines TRBV19 with TRBJ2-3, with 8 bases identical to TRBD1. Losses at the gene ends were 6 bases for V and 2 bases for J; bases not matched to a gene: 16. Looked up from germline, CDR1 is LNHDA and CDR2 is SQIVND (reference sequence). The CDR3 consists of 18 residues. The CDR3 DNA reads TGTGCCAGTAGGCCCGACAGGGGCCAGCGGAGCTCCACAGATACGCAGTATTTT. It encodes CASRPDRGQRSSTDTQYF.

The chain links TRBV15 to TRBJ2-2; 14 bases are shared with TRBD2. Trimming cost V 8 bases and J 5 bases; bases outside gene matches: 7. This CDR3 has 16 residues. Germline assignment: CDR1 LNHNV and CDR2 YYDKDF (reference sequence). The DNA of the CDR3 is TGTGCCACCCGGACTAGCGGGGGGATTTTTACCGGGGAGCTGTTTTTT. It is translated as CATRTSGGIFTGELFF. The whole variable domain, remainder taken from reference TRBV15 and TRBJ2-2, is DAMVIQNPRYQVTQFGKPVTLSCSQTLNHNVMYWYQQKSSQAPKLLFHYYDKDFNNEADTPDNFQSRRPNTSFCFLDIRSPGLGDTAMYLCATRTSGGIFTGELFFGEGSRLTVL.

The rearrangement joins TRBV5-1 to TRBJ2-1; 12 nucleotides match TRBD1. Germline values: CDR1 SGHRS, CDR2 YFSETQ. The CDR3 sequence is 16 residues long. V was clipped by 0 bases and J by 7 bases; unmatched bases: 5. CDR3 protein: CASSLARDRGLNEQFF. The CDR3 DNA reads TGCGCCAGCAGCTTGGCCAGGGACAGGGGGCTGAATGAGCAGTTCTTC.

This clone was recorded only once. The chain links TRBV19 to TRBJ2-1, with TRBD1 identical over 9 bases. This CDR3 has 15 residues. The V gene's germline CDR1 is LNHDA and CDR2 SQIVND (reference sequence). Losses at the gene ends were 2 bases for V and 2 bases for J; bases not matched to a gene: 1. The CDR3 DNA sequence: TGTGCCAGTAGTATACGGGACAGGGCCTACAATGAGCAGTTCTTC. The encoded protein is CASSIRDRAYNEQFF.

The chain is built from TRBV10-3 and TRBJ1-1, with 9 bases identical to TRBD1. This CDR3 has 16 residues. Germline V gives CDR1 ENHRY, CDR2 SYGVKD. With 2 bases clipped from V and 1 base from J, the junction kept 5 bases outside the gene matches. The CDR3 loop is CAISEAVTGGNTEAFF. CDR3 DNA sequence: TGTGCCATCAGTGAGGCGGTGACAGGGGGGAACACTGAAGCTTTCTTT.

The chain carries TRBV28 and TRBJ1-6, with 9 positions matching TRBD1. Germline values: CDR1 MDHEN, CDR2 SYDVKM. This CDR3 region has 14 residues. V was pared by 6 bases and J by 7 bases, with 4 bases of the junction left unmatched. This CDR3 is CASSPGQGNSPLHF. CDR3 coding DNA: TGTGCCAGCAGCCCGGGACAGGGCAATTCACCCCTCCACTTT.

This sequence joins TRBV28 and TRBJ2-7; 7 nucleotides match TRBD1. The CDR3 has 14 residues. Germline loops: CDR1 MDHEN, CDR2 SYDVKM. V was clipped by 4 bases and J by 3 bases; unmatched bases: 6. The CDR3 sequence: CASSSGTADYEQYF. DNA of the CDR3: TGTGCCAGCAGTTCCGGGACAGCAGACTACGAGCAGTACTTC.

This clone was counted once. The V call is TRBV5-4, the J call TRBJ2-3; 11 nucleotides match TRBD2. CDR3 size: 16 residues. Trimming cost V 3 bases and J 4 bases; bases outside gene matches: 7. Looked up from germline, CDR1 is SGHNT and CDR2 is YYREEE (reference sequence). The CDR3 here is CASSSLTSGIPDTQYF. The CDR3 nucleotides read TGTGCCAGCAGCTCCCTGACTAGCGGGATCCCAGATACGCAGTATTTT.